Following are 21 T cell receptor beta chains from one sample sequenced in a study of lymphopenia after photon versus proton radiotherapy. TCRdb's table, derived via immunoSEQ multiplex PCR, lists solely in-frame clones and lacks some. This sample yields 65,000 to 85,000 clones, of which around 93% are seen a single time; approximately 2% belongs to the top ten. The starting material was peripheral blood, obtained from a patient treated with photon-based radiotherapy. Receptors were obtained from a woman in her thirties or forties with cholangiocarcinoma.

The V and J genes are TRBV5-1 and TRBJ2-5, with no clear D. The CDR3 has 13 amino acids. Trimming removed 4 bases from V and 3 bases from J, with 10 bases in between. The germline CDR1 and CDR2 sequences are SGHRS and YFSETQ. This CDR3 is CASSPGLKETQYF. In DNA form, the CDR3 reads TGCGCCAGCAGCCCCGGCCTGAAAGAGACCCAGTACTTC.

The genes are TRBV5-4 and TRBJ2-1, with D possibly being TRBD1 (7 bases). Trimming removed 4 bases from V and 4 bases from J, with 12 bases in between. The CDR3 contains 14 residues. Germline-derived CDR1 and CDR2 are SGHNT and YYREEE (reference sequence). In nucleotides, the CDR3 is TGTGCCAGCAGCGGCGGGACAGTTTACAATGAGCAGTTCTTC. This translates into CASSGGTVYNEQFF.

V gene TRBV6-5 combines with J gene TRBJ2-3; D call uncertain. Germline V gives CDR1 MNHEY, CDR2 SVGAGI. The ends were cut back, 6 bases at V and 1 base at J, with 11 bases in the middle. This CDR3 has 14 amino acids. The CDR3 loop reads CASRPPAGTDTQYF. The DNA for the CDR3 is TGTGCCAGCAGACCCCCCGCGGGCACAGATACGCAGTATTTT.

The V call is TRBV6-1, the J call TRBJ1-2; D may be TRBD1 (6 bases). Germline CDR1 and CDR2: MNHNS and SASEGT. The CDR3 is 16 amino acids. V was pared by 0 bases and J by 5 bases, with 16 bases between. CDR3 in DNA: TGTGCCAGCAGTGAAGCTGGCAGTAGGGGGGCATATGGCTACACCTTC. Protein: CASSEAGSRGAYGYTF.

This clone was detected only a few times. The chain links TRBV7-7 to TRBJ1-1; 7 bases match TRBD1. CDR3 length: 11 residues. Germline V gives CDR1 SSHAT, CDR2 FNYEAQ (reference sequence). The CDR3 bases are TGTGCAACGCTCGGACAGGAAAAAGCTTTCTTT. Translation: CATLGQEKAFF.

The J gene is TRBJ2-7, the V gene TRBV6-6; 9 nucleotides line up with TRBD2. Germline-derived CDR1 and CDR2 are MNHNY and SVGAGI (reference sequence). The CDR3 totals 16 residues. V shed 1 base, J shed 0 bases, and the junction held 4 bases outside the gene matches. CDR3 protein: CASSYWGGGGSYEQYF. In DNA form, the CDR3 reads TGTGCCAGCAGTTACTGGGGCGGGGGGGGCTCCTACGAGCAGTACTTC.

This chain joins TRBV25-1 and TRBJ2-2, with TRBD1 identical over 7 bases. The V gene's germline CDR1 is MGHDK and CDR2 SYGVNS. V dropped 5 bases and J dropped 4; count of bases not matched to a gene: 4. The CDR3 is made up of 14 amino acids. CDR3 loop: CASSTGAGTGELFF. The CDR3 coding sequence is TGTGCCAGCAGTACAGGGGCCGGCACCGGGGAGCTGTTTTTT.

The chain carries TRBV6-5 and TRBJ2-5, with a weak D call TRBD1 (6 bases). V lost 4 bases and J 5 bases, leaving 17 bases between the germline ends. In germline, CDR1 is MNHEY, CDR2 SVGAGI. CDR3 size: 15 residues. The CDR3 spells CASSSRAGVGETQYF. The CDR3 bases are TGTGCCAGCAGTTCTAGGGCAGGGGTCGGTGAGACCCAGTACTTC.

This rearrangement joins TRBV9 to TRBJ1-5, with D perhaps TRBD1 (6 bases). Trimming took off 0 bases at V and 5 bases at J, with 12 bases between the two ends. Germline assignment: CDR1 SGDLS and CDR2 YYNGEE. The CDR3 is 15 residues long. This chain's CDR3 is CASSVAGGADQPQHF. CDR3 nucleotide sequence: TGTGCCAGCAGCGTAGCGGGGGGCGCGGATCAGCCCCAGCATTTT.

V and J are TRBV7-9 and TRBJ1-4; the match to TRBD1 covers 8 bases. This CDR3 contains 15 residues. V gave up 1 base and J gave up 8 bases; unmatched junction bases: 6. The germline gives CDR1 SEHNR, CDR2 FQNEAQ (reference sequence). CDR3 amino acids: CASSLGGQDSEKLFF. The CDR3 DNA follows: TGTGCCAGCAGCTTAGGGGGACAGGATAGCGAAAAACTGTTTTTT.

The DNA of the CDR3 is TGTGCCTGGAGTAGGGGGGACACTGAAGCTTTCTTT. Amino acid sequence: CAWSRGDTEAFF. The rearrangement joins TRBV30 to TRBJ1-1; the D gene is possibly TRBD1 (6 bases). The germline V gene encodes CDR1 GTSNPN and CDR2 SVGIG (reference sequence). With 2 bases removed from V and 3 bases from J, the gap between germline ends came to 7 bases. The CDR3 is 12 amino acids. The variable domain in full, with the rest retrieved from reference TRBV30 and TRBJ1-1, is SQTIHQWPATLVQPVGSPLSLECTVEGTSNPNLYWYRQAAGRGLQLLFYSVGIGQISSEVPQNLSASRPQDRQFILSSKKLLLSDSGFYLCAWSRGDTEAFFGQGTRLTVV.

This clone was recorded only once. The chain joins TRBV28 to TRBJ2-7, with 8 positions matching TRBD1. J lost 5 bases, V lost 3 bases, and 9 bases had no gene match. The V gene's germline CDR1 is MDHEN and CDR2 SYDVKM. This CDR3 is 15 amino acids long. The CDR3 sequence is CASSFGQGRSDEQYF. The DNA of the CDR3 is TGTGCCAGCAGTTTCGGACAGGGACGGTCGGACGAGCAGTACTTC. The full variable domain, in which reference TRBV28 and TRBJ2-7 provide the parts outside the CDR3, is DVKVTQSSRYLVKRTGEKVFLECVQDMDHENMFWYRQDPGLGLRLIYFSYDVKMKEKGDIPEGYSVSREKKERFSLILESASTNQTSMYLCASSFGQGRSDEQYFGPGTRLTVT.

The rearrangement uses TRBV5-1 and TRBJ1-1; unclear D gene. The CDR3 is 13 amino acids. The V and J ends lost 4 bases and 8 bases respectively, with 15 bases between them. Germline-derived CDR1 and CDR2 are SGHRS and YFSETQ. The CDR3 DNA is TGCGCCAGCAGCCTAGGAGAATTTGGGGAAGCTTTCTTT. It yields the protein CASSLGEFGEAFF.

This chain joins TRBV7-8 and TRBJ2-3; tentatively, D is TRBD2 (5 bases). The germline V and J ends were trimmed by 5 bases and 5 bases, with 11 bases remaining between them. This CDR3 comprises 13 residues. Germline V gene sequence: CDR1 SGHVS, CDR2 FQNEAQ. The CDR3, as DNA: TGTGCCAGCAGCCCGCGGGTCGAAGATACGCAGTATTTT. It specifies CASSPRVEDTQYF.

The chain recombines TRBV30 with TRBJ2-1; 10 bases line up with TRBD2. The CDR3 spans 13 residues. Germline V lookup: CDR1 GTSNPN, CDR2 SVGIG (reference sequence). With V trimmed by 0 bases and J by 7 bases, 0 bases remained unmatched. The DNA for the CDR3 is TGTGCCTGGAGTGTACTAGCGGGGAATGAGCAGTTCTTC. Protein: CAWSVLAGNEQFF.

The rearrangement uses TRBV5-1 and TRBJ1-1, with D unclear. Germline assignment: CDR1 SGHRS and CDR2 YFSETQ. Trimming shortened V by 4 bases and J by 1 base, and 17 bases separated the two germline ends. The CDR3 spans 16 residues. Here the CDR3 DNA reads TGCGCCAGCAGCGAGGAGCATGGGCCCTGGAACACTGAAGCTTTCTTT. This translates into CASSEEHGPWNTEAFF.

V usage is TRBV21-1 and J usage is TRBJ1-1. TRBV21-1 is flagged as a pseudogene. This CDR3 is 17 amino acids long. In nucleotides, the CDR3 is TGTGCCAGCAGCAACCACGGGTCGGGGGGTAGGAACACTGAAGCTTTCTTT. Its protein is CASSNHGSGGRNTEAFF.

The CDR3 DNA is TGTGCCAGCAGTGGCCAAGGTAGCGGGAGAAAGAGGGAGACCCAGTACTTC. Protein: CASSGQGSGRKRETQYF. This sequence joins TRBV6-4 and TRBJ2-5; 9 bases match TRBD2. CDR3 length: 17 residues. Per germline, CDR1 MRHNA and CDR2 SNTAGT. Losses at the gene ends were 4 bases for V and 5 bases for J; bases not matched to a gene: 14.

The V call is TRBV5-8, the J call TRBJ1-1; 10 bases fit TRBD1. This CDR3 comprises 17 residues. The junction had 16 bases not matched to a gene; V was cut back by 3 bases and J by 8 bases. CDR1 SGHTS and CDR2 YDEGEE come from the germline V gene. CDR3 DNA sequence: TGTGCCAGCAGCTACTTCCGGGACAGGGGATCGGGCGGAGAAGCTTTCTTT. Encoded protein: CASSYFRDRGSGGEAFF.

This clone occurred once. The chain combines TRBV6-1 with TRBJ2-7; D remains unclear. Germline lookup yields CDR1 MNHNS and CDR2 SASEGT. Trimming left V 1 base short and J 0 bases short, with 10 bases between. The CDR3 contains 15 residues. This CDR3 is CASSEGAGYSYEQYF. The CDR3 DNA is TGTGCCAGCAGTGAAGGGGCAGGATACTCCTACGAGCAGTACTTC.

The gene calls are TRBV28 and TRBJ1-5, with 7 bases fitting TRBD1. The CDR3 loop spans 15 amino acids. Germline CDR1 and CDR2: MDHEN and SYDVKM. V lost 8 bases, J lost 5 bases, and 12 bases stayed unmatched. The CDR3 coding sequence is TGTGCCAGCGCAACCGCGACAGGGAAGCATCAGCCCCAGCATTTT. Its protein product is CASATATGKHQPQHF.